This TCR beta chain is from a study of blood T cell repertoires in COVID-19. Original methodology: Reference gene primer amplification gave nucleated cell count estimates. Sequencing used immunoSEQ multiplex PCR; TCRdb keeps in-frame clones, though not all of them. V and J calls and clone size are as listed in that table; D and trimming were resolved from the DNA. This sample has tens of thousands of clones, with around four fifths found just once. This receptor was taken from a man aged 65 to 85 with acute or convalescent COVID-19. The sample comprised peripheral blood.

The CDR3 loop is CASSLRGSGANVLTF. CDR3 bases: TGTGCCAGCAGTCTCAGGGGTTCTGGGGCCAACGTCCTGACTTTC. The V and J genes are TRBV2 and TRBJ2-6; D might be TRBD1 (6 bases). Germline V gene lookup returns CDR1 SNHLY and CDR2 FYNNEI. Trimming shortened V by 5 bases and J by 1 base, and 9 bases separated the two germline ends. CDR3 length: 15 residues.